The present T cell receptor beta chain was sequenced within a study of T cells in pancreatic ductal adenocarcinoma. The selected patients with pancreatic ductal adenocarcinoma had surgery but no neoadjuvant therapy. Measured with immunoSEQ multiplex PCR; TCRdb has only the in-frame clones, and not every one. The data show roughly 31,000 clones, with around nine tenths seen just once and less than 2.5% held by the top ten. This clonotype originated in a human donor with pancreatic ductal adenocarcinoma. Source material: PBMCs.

The CDR3 loop reads CAWKPRDRVTYEQYF. The CDR3 DNA is TGTGCCTGGAAACCACGGGACAGGGTAACCTACGAGCAGTACTTC. V and J are TRBV30 and TRBJ2-7; the match to TRBD1 covers 9 bases. Germline V lookup: CDR1 GTSNPN, CDR2 SVGIG (reference sequence). This CDR3 is 15 amino acids long. V lost 4 bases, J lost 2 bases, and 9 bases stayed unmatched.